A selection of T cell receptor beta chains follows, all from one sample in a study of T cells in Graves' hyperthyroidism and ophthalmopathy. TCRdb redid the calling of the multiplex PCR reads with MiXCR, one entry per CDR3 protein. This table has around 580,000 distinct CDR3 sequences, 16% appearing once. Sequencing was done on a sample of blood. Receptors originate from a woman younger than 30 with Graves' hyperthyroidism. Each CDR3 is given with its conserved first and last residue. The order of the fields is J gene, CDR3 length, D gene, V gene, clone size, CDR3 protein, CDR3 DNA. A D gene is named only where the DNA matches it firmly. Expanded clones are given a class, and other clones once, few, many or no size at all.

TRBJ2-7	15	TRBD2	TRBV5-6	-	CASTRIGGVSYEQYF	TGTGCCAGCACCCGGATCGGGGGGGTCTCCTACGAGCAGTACTTC
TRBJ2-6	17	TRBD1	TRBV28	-	CASSTWDRSSGANVLTF	TGTGCCAGCAGCACTTGGGACAGGAGCTCTGGGGCCAACGTCCTGACTTTC
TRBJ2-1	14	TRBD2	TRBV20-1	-	CSASRTSGGNEQFF	TGCAGTGCTAGTCGGACTAGCGGGGGGAATGAGCAGTTCTTC
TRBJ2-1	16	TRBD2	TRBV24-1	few	CATSEASGRPGDEQFF	TGTGCCACCAGTGAGGCTAGCGGGAGACCTGGCGATGAGCAGTTCTTC
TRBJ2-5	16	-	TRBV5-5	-	CASRHPGTTPGETQYF	TGTGCCAGCAGACACCCCGGTACTACCCCAGGGGAGACCCAGTACTTC
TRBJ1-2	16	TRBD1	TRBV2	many	CASREIDRGLWLGYTF	TGTGCCAGCAGGGAAATAGACAGGGGTCTATGGTTGGGCTACACCTTC
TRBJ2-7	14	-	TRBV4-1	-	CASSLGTLVYEQYF	TGCGCCAGCAGCCTTGGGACTCTTGTCTACGAGCAGTACTTC
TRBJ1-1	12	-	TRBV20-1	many	CSATGTPTEAFF	TGCAGTGCTACAGGGACCCCCACTGAAGCTTTCTTT
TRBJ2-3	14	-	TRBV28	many	CASSLAPSADTQYF	TGTGCCAGCAGCTTGGCCCCGAGTGCAGATACGCAGTATTTT
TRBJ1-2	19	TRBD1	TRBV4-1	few	CASSFPSRDRASPVYGYTF	TGCGCCAGCAGCTTCCCCTCGAGGGACAGGGCCTCTCCGGTCTATGGCTACACCTTC
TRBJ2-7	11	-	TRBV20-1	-	CSARKVYEQYF	TGCAGTGCTAGAAAGGTCTACGAGCAGTACTTC
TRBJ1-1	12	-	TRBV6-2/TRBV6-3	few	CASSYVTGKAFF	TGTGCCAGCAGTTACGTAACAGGGAAAGCTTTCTTT
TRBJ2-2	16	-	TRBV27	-	CASSLRGLRNTGELFF	TGTGCCAGCAGTTTGAGGGGCCTCAGGAACACCGGGGAGCTGTTTTTT
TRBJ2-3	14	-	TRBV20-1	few	CSARFKALPDTQYF	TGCAGTGCTAGATTTAAGGCCCTCCCAGATACGCAGTATTTT
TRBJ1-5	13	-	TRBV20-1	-	CSARSPSNQPQHF	TGCAGTGCTAGAAGCCCAAGCAATCAGCCCCAGCATTTT
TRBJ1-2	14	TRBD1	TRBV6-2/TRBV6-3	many	CASSSTGTEAGYTF	TGTGCCAGCAGTTCAACCGGGACAGAGGCTGGCTACACCTTC
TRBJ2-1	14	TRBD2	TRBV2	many	CASSLAGGHNEQFF	TGTGCCAGCAGTCTAGCGGGAGGTCACAATGAGCAGTTCTTC
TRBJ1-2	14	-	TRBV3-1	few	CASSHGQPSGGYTF	TGTGCCAGCAGCCATGGACAACCTTCTGGTGGCTACACCTTC
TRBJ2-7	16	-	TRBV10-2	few	CASSVGVYRVPYEQYF	TGCGCCAGCAGTGTCGGAGTTTATCGGGTCCCCTACGAGCAGTACTTC
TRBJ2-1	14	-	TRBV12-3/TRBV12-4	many	CASSVGARWNEQFF	TGTGCCAGCAGTGTCGGGGCCAGATGGAATGAGCAGTTCTTC
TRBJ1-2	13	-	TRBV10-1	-	CASSDRQLDGYTF	TGCGCCAGCAGTGATCGGCAGCTTGATGGCTACACCTTC
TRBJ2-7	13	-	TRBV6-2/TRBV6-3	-	CASRVTGIYEQYF	TGTGCCAGCAGGGTGACCGGAATTTACGAGCAGTACTTC
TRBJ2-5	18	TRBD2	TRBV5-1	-	CASSLNPGLAGVRETQYF	TGCGCCAGCAGCTTAAACCCGGGACTAGCGGGAGTTCGAGAGACCCAGTACTTC
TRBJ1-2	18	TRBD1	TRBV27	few	CASSFSGWQGAPNYGYTF	TGTGCCAGCAGTTTTTCCGGTTGGCAGGGGGCGCCCAACTATGGCTACACCTTC
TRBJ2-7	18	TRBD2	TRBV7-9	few	CASSLTGLSGRASYEQYF	TGTGCCAGCAGCTTGACCGGCCTAAGCGGGAGGGCCTCCTACGAGCAGTACTTC
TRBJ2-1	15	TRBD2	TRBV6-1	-	CASGQLAGETNPQFF	TGTGCCAGCGGGCAACTAGCGGGAGAAACCAACCCCCAGTTCTTC
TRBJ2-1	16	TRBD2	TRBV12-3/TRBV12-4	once	CASSLVTSGRGNEQFF	TGTGCCAGCAGTTTAGTGACTAGCGGGAGGGGCAATGAGCAGTTCTTC
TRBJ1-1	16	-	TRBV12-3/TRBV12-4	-	CASSSHRDPGNTEAFF	TGTGCCAGCAGTTCTCACCGGGACCCTGGGAACACTGAAGCTTTCTTT
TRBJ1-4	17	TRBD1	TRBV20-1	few	CSARDGFGTGEDEKLFF	TGCAGTGCTAGAGATGGGTTTGGGACAGGAGAGGATGAAAAACTGTTTTTT
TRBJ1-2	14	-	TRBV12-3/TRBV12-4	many	CASSQYPGDYGYTF	TGTGCCAGCAGCCAATACCCAGGGGACTATGGCTACACCTTC